These 30 T cell receptor beta chains came from one sample sequenced in a study of CD8 T cells in ankylosing spondylitis. Findings and limits, study-wide: What appeared characteristic of ankylosing spondylitis blood was a TCR beta motif of 7 or 8 highly homologous variants.

For these TCRs, the target antigens are not known. TCRdb fed the 5' RACE reads into MiXCR, producing one record per CDR3 protein. The data show about 800,000 distinct CDR3 sequences, approximately 12% seen once. The specimen sequenced was blood, either unsorted or a sorted T cell fraction (not recorded which). All receptors derive from a male donor with ankylosing spondylitis.

This clonotype was seen a handful of times. This chain links TRBV28 with TRBJ1-4; 7 nucleotides agree with TRBD1. V dropped 5 bases and J dropped 8; count of bases not matched to a gene: 11. The CDR3 has 15 amino acids. Germline CDR1 reads MDHEN; CDR2 reads SYDVKM. The CDR3 nucleotides read TGTGCCAGCAGTGGGTACAGGGGAGTCCGGGAAAAACTGTTTTTT. Translating it yields CASSGYRGVREKLFF.

This clonotype was observed once. V gene TRBV28 combines with J gene TRBJ2-1; D unclear. This CDR3 region has 16 residues. V was trimmed by 2 bases and J by 1 base, leaving 12 bases between them. Germline CDR1 MDHEN, CDR2 SYDVKM. CDR3 loop: CASSLPGGGSYNEQFF. The CDR3 DNA reads TGTGCCAGCAGTTTACCTGGTGGCGGATCCTACAATGAGCAGTTCTTC. Supplemented by reference TRBV28 and TRBJ2-1, the full variable domain reads DVKVTQSSRYLVKRTGEKVFLECVQDMDHENMFWYRQDPGLGLRLIYFSYDVKMKEKGDIPEGYSVSREKKERFSLILESASTNQTSMYLCASSLPGGGSYNEQFFGPGTRLTVL.

This clonotype has more than one count but fewer than ten. This chain connects TRBV4-1 to TRBJ2-5, with D possibly matching TRBD2 (5 bases). There are 14 residues in the CDR3. CDR1 and CDR2 (germline): MGHRA, YSYEKL. Trimming removed 9 bases at V and 4 bases at J, with 18 bases between. The CDR3 loop reads CASTPRGEGETQYF. The CDR3 DNA reads as TGCGCCAGTACCCCCCGAGGCGAGGGAGAGACCCAGTACTTC.

The chain employs TRBV12-3 or TRBV12-4 and TRBJ1-2; D gene uncertain. The CDR3 length is 13 residues. The ends were cut back, 5 bases at V and 7 bases at J, with 14 bases in the middle. CDR3 in DNA: TGTGCCAGCAGTCCCCGTGTCGGCGGTGGCTACACCTTC. Its translation: CASSPRVGGGYTF.

The chain is built from TRBV10-3 and TRBJ2-1; the D gene is possibly TRBD1 (5 bases). The CDR3 totals 11 residues. The V gene's germline CDR1 is ENHRY and CDR2 SYGVKD. V was cut by 4 bases and J by 8 bases, with 6 bases left in between. The CDR3 coding sequence is TGTGCCATCAGTGTGGGGCATGAGCAGTTCTTC. Translating it yields CAISVGHEQFF.

This clonotype was found a few times. This chain uses TRBV4-2 with TRBJ2-1; TRBD2 aligns across 8 bases. The CDR3 length is 16 residues. Germline V gene sequence: CDR1 LGHNA, CDR2 YNFKEQ. The trim removed 3 bases at V and 6 bases at J, leaving 10 bases unmatched. CDR3 DNA: TGTGCCAGCAGCCACAGACAGCGGGAGAGCGGCAATGAGCAGTTCTTC. Translation: CASSHRQRESGNEQFF.

The chain combines TRBV6-2 or TRBV6-3 with TRBJ1-1; possible D gene TRBD1, 6 bases. The V gene's germline CDR1 is MNHEY and CDR2 SVGEGT. Trimming removed 6 bases from V and 10 bases from J, with 15 bases in between. The CDR3 has 12 residues. CDR3 residues: CASSTQGRAAFF. CDR3 nucleotide sequence: TGTGCCAGCAGCACCCAGGGGAGGGCAGCTTTCTTT.

This clonotype has a handful of counts. CDR3 sequence reads: CASSEGLAVYNEQFF. The CDR3 DNA follows: TGTGCCAGCAGTGAAGGGCTAGCGGTGTACAATGAGCAGTTCTTC. The gene calls are TRBV2 and TRBJ2-1; 7 bases are a match to TRBD2. The germline V gene has CDR1 SNHLY and CDR2 FYNNEI. J was trimmed by 4 bases and V by 1 base; bases with no gene match: 4. CDR3 size: 15 residues. Looking up the rest from reference TRBV2 and TRBJ2-1 gives the full variable domain: EPEVTQTPSHQVTQMGQEVILRCVPISNHLYFYWYRQILGQKVEFLVSFYNNEISEKSEIFDDQFSVERPDGSNFTLKIRSTKLEDSAMYFCASSEGLAVYNEQFFGPGTRLTVL.

This clonotype was found many times. V usage is TRBV28 and J usage is TRBJ1-5; D is undetermined. The V end was cut by 6 bases, the J end by 6 bases, with 15 bases between. Germline V CDR1 and CDR2: MDHEN, SYDVKM. The CDR3 contains 14 residues. This CDR3 is CASRSRWNGQPQHF. For the CDR3, the DNA is TGTGCCAGCAGGTCCCGGTGGAACGGTCAGCCCCAGCATTTT.

This clonotype came up many times. CDR3 loop: CASSFLAGGYNEQFF. CDR3 in DNA: TGTGCCAGCAGTTTTCTGGCGGGAGGTTACAATGAGCAGTTCTTC. The chain couples TRBV12-3 or TRBV12-4 to TRBJ2-1; 8 bases are a match to TRBD2. CDR3 length: 15 amino acids. Unmatched junction bases numbered 5, after V lost 3 bases and J lost 4 bases.

This clonotype was seen a handful of times. The genes are TRBV4-3 and TRBJ1-1, with 8 nucleotides matching TRBD1. The germline gives CDR1 LGHNA, CDR2 YSLEER. Trimming removed 3 bases from V and 4 bases from J; junction bases left unmatched: 7. CDR3 length equals 15 residues. The CDR3 reads CASSQLTGVATEAFF. DNA for the CDR3: TGCGCCAGCAGCCAGCTGACAGGGGTCGCCACTGAAGCTTTCTTT.

This clonotype was recorded once. The chain employs TRBV6-5 and TRBJ2-7, with D hard to call. V lost 0 bases, J lost 3 bases, and 12 bases lay in between. This CDR3 comprises 15 residues. Germline lookup yields CDR1 MNHEY and CDR2 SVGAGI. Here the CDR3 reads CASSYSPPKNYEQYF. The CDR3 DNA follows: TGTGCCAGCAGTTACTCGCCTCCAAAAAACTACGAGCAGTACTTC.

V usage is TRBV5-1 and J usage is TRBJ2-7; D remains ambiguous. The CDR3 is made up of 15 amino acids. V was clipped by 5 bases and J by 0 bases, with 15 bases between them. Per germline, CDR1 SGHRS and CDR2 YFSETQ. The DNA for the CDR3 is TGCGCCAGCAGAAAGGATAGCACCAGCTCCTACGAGCAGTACTTC. Translation gives CASRKDSTSSYEQYF.

This sequence joins TRBV20-1 and TRBJ2-3; 7 bases fit TRBD2. The CDR3 length is 16 residues. Germline values: CDR1 DFQATT, CDR2 SNEGSKA (reference sequence). J gave up 2 bases and V 0 bases, and 8 bases lay outside the gene matches. CDR3 bases: TGCAGTGCTAGAGAAGGTAGCGGGTCAAACACAGATACGCAGTATTTT. This encodes CSAREGSGSNTDTQYF.

Many counts were recorded for this clonotype. V usage is TRBV7-2 and J usage is TRBJ2-3; D may match TRBD1 or TRBD2 (5 bases each). Trimming cost V 5 bases and J 0 bases, with 12 bases left between them. This CDR3 is built from 15 residues. Looked up from germline, CDR1 is SGHTA and CDR2 is FQGNSA. As DNA, the CDR3 is TGTGCCAGCAGCGGGGACGGGCTTAGCACAGATACGCAGTATTTT. This encodes CASSGDGLSTDTQYF.

Only a few counts were recorded for this clonotype. J is TRBJ1-4 and V is TRBV4-2, with TRBD1 as a possible D gene (6 bases). Trimming left V 0 bases short and J 5 bases short, with 10 bases between. The CDR3 loop spans 15 amino acids. Per the germline V gene, CDR1 is LGHNA and CDR2 is YNFKEQ. In DNA form, the CDR3 reads TGTGCCAGCAGCCAAGATCAAAGGGGGAATGAAAAACTGTTTTTT. Its translation: CASSQDQRGNEKLFF.

This clonotype was recorded a few times. The chain combines TRBV4-2 with TRBJ1-3, with D uncertain. Germline lookup yields CDR1 LGHNA and CDR2 YNFKEQ. This CDR3 is 14 amino acids long. The ends were cut back, 1 base at V and 4 bases at J, with 8 bases in the middle. The CDR3 loop reads CASSQGSLGNTIYF. CDR3 coding DNA: TGTGCCAGCAGCCAAGGGAGCTTGGGAAACACCATATATTTT.

The J gene is TRBJ2-1, the V gene TRBV20-1; unclear D gene. The CDR3 has 15 amino acids. The V end lost 3 bases, the J end lost 4 bases, and 16 bases lay between the germline ends. Germline-derived CDR1 and CDR2 are DFQATT and SNEGSKA (reference sequence). Written as DNA, the CDR3 is TGCAGTGCTAGCTGGCCCCAGCGAATATACAATGAGCAGTTCTTC. This sequence encodes CSASWPQRIYNEQFF.

This rearrangement joins TRBV10-3 to TRBJ1-1; D is ambiguous. CDR1 ENHRY and CDR2 SYGVKD come from the germline V gene. The CDR3 runs to 12 residues. Trimming removed 2 bases from V and 7 bases from J, with 8 bases in between. CDR3 in DNA: TGTGCCATCAGTGAGACAGACCTTGAAGCTTTCTTT. Its protein is CAISETDLEAFF.

In this sample, this clonotype turned up many times. The chain links TRBV20-1 to TRBJ1-1, with D tentatively TRBD1 (5 bases). Trimming stripped 7 bases from V and 5 bases from J, with 17 bases between. Germline V CDR1 and CDR2: DFQATT, SNEGSKA (reference sequence). The CDR3 is 13 residues long. This chain's CDR3 is CSGRRGRLTEAFF. CDR3 DNA sequence: TGCAGTGGAAGAAGGGGCAGATTAACTGAAGCTTTCTTT.

A few counts support this clonotype. CDR3 amino acids: CASSLDLRPYEQYF. CDR3 DNA: TGCGCCAGCAGCCTTGACCTACGTCCCTACGAGCAGTACTTC. The V call is TRBV5-1, the J call TRBJ2-7, with D unclear. Trimming removed 4 bases from V and 2 bases from J, with 13 bases in between. The CDR3 has 14 residues. Germline lookup yields CDR1 SGHRS and CDR2 YFSETQ.

This clonotype was observed at least ten times. CDR3 nucleotides: TGTGCCAGCAGAATGGGGCTAGCGGGTGCCACCGGGGAGCTGTTTTTT. Its protein product is CASRMGLAGATGELFF. The rearrangement uses TRBV12-3 or TRBV12-4 and TRBJ2-2; 8 nucleotides line up with TRBD2. The CDR3 runs 16 residues. The junction had 10 bases not matched to a gene; V was cut back by 6 bases and J by 4 bases.

In this sample, this clonotype turned up a few times. The CDR3 sequence: CASSRDGLTVSGNTIYF. The DNA for the CDR3 is TGCGCCAGCAGCCGGGATGGGTTGACAGTCTCTGGAAACACCATATATTTT. The rearrangement joins TRBV4-1 to TRBJ1-3, with a possible D match to TRBD1 (5 bases). Germline CDR1 is MGHRA and CDR2 is YSYEKL. The V gene lost 4 bases and the J gene lost 0 bases, with 16 bases spanning the gap. The CDR3 covers 17 residues.

The V and J genes are TRBV5-1 and TRBJ2-5; 9 nucleotides align to TRBD1. The CDR3 covers 15 residues. V was clipped by 3 bases and J by 5 bases; unmatched bases: 8. Germline CDR1 and CDR2: SGHRS and YFSETQ. The CDR3 loop is CASSYRQGVEETQYF. Written as DNA, the CDR3 is TGCGCCAGCAGCTACCGACAGGGGGTGGAGGAGACCCAGTACTTC.

A few counts support this clonotype. The chain links TRBV24-1 to TRBJ2-7, with no clear D. Trimming took off 1 base at V and 1 base at J, with 4 bases between the two ends. This CDR3 comprises 13 residues. Looked up from germline, CDR1 is KGHDR and CDR2 is SFDVKD. The CDR3 protein is CATSDFSSYEQYF. CDR3 DNA sequence: TGTGCCACCAGTGATTTCTCGTCCTACGAGCAGTACTTC.

Only a few counts were recorded for this clonotype. The rearrangement uses TRBV6-2 or TRBV6-3 and TRBJ1-5, with 8 bases lining up with TRBD1. The CDR3 consists of 15 residues. The V gene's germline CDR1 is MNHEY and CDR2 SVGEGT. After removal of 2 bases from V and 10 bases from J, the junction contained 10 bases not matched to a gene. CDR3 DNA: TGTGCCAGCAGTTACCGACAGGGGTGGAGTACACCCCAGCATTTT. It yields the protein CASSYRQGWSTPQHF.

This clonotype has a handful of counts. The chain recombines TRBV21-1 with TRBJ1-2; TRBD1, the D gene given by the table, was not confirmed from the DNA. TRBV21-1 is a listed pseudogene. This CDR3 region has 16 residues. As DNA, the CDR3 is TGTGCCAGCAGCAGATTCACAGGGGCCCTTAATCATGGCTACACCTTC. The encoded protein is CASSRFTGALNHGYTF.

Remarks on this clonotype: A single base separates this from a much larger clone, so it may be a read error. CDR3 residues: CASSPTPGQGGYEQYF. The DNA of the CDR3 is TGTGCCAGCAGCCCGACCCCGGGACAGGGGGGCTACGAGCAGTACTTC. This chain joins TRBV12-3 or TRBV12-4 and TRBJ2-7; TRBD1 matches 11 bases. The CDR3 totals 16 residues. With V trimmed by 6 bases and J by 3 bases, 10 bases remained unmatched.

The chain couples TRBV5-1 to TRBJ2-3, with 10 bases that match TRBD1. Germline CDR1 and CDR2: SGHRS and YFSETQ. The CDR3 is 19 amino acids. V lost 0 bases, J lost 3 bases, and 13 bases stayed unmatched. The CDR3: CASSLGPRQGALGTDTQYF. In nucleotides, the CDR3 is TGCGCCAGCAGCTTGGGCCCGCGACAGGGGGCCTTAGGTACAGATACGCAGTATTTT.

The chain combines TRBV10-3 with TRBJ2-2; unclear D gene. The germline CDR1 and CDR2 sequences are ENHRY and SYGVKD. The CDR3 is 15 residues long. V was cut by 2 bases and J by 1 base, with 8 bases left in between. DNA for the CDR3: TGTGCCATCAGTGAGAATAACAGGAACACCGGGGAGCTGTTTTTT. Protein product: CAISENNRNTGELFF.